The T cell receptor (beta chain) described here comes from a study of shared clonotypes between healthy human individuals. The CDR3 length is 14 residues. V shed 4 bases and J 4 bases; nucleotides not matched to a gene: 4. Germline loops: CDR1 SGHRS, CDR2 YFSETQ. Repertoires were generated with immunoSEQ multiplex PCR, while TCRdb's copy carries only in-frame clones and drops some. The sample has approximately 2.3 million clones, more than 80% seen once; the top ten hold about 0.39%. Regarding this clone: The same CDR3 also results from other DNA sequences found in this sample.

This clonotype originated in a man aged 18 to 29 in good health. Some clones in this sample may be carry-over from other donors' samples. V gene TRBV5-1 combines with J gene TRBJ1-4, with 7 bases aligning to TRBD1. Sequencing used naive CD4+ T cells from PBMCs. The subset denotes: CD45RA+ positively selected. This CDR3 is CASSLGQINEKLFF. The CDR3 nucleotides are TGCGCCAGCAGCCTGGGACAGATTAATGAAAAACTGTTTTTT.